The 23 T cell receptor beta chains reported below all come from one sample, sequenced in a study of T-cell memory formation after mild COVID-19. TCRdb passed the 5' RACE reads through MiXCR, listing each CDR3 protein once. The table has over 500,000 distinct CDR3 sequences, around 15% seen once; the top ten hold around 8.1%. The sample was PBMCs or a T cell subset sorted from them (not recorded which). All receptors derive from an adult woman who had mild COVID-19 (a few samples of this study predate the infection). Cell type and time point are not known.

This chain joins TRBV12-3 or TRBV12-4 and TRBJ1-1, with 7 bases that match TRBD1. The CDR3 loop spans 15 amino acids. With V trimmed by 6 bases and J by 4 bases, 11 bases remained unmatched. The CDR3 nucleotides are TGTGCCAGCAGGCCGAGACAGGGTTTGGGCACTGAAGCTTTCTTT. Protein product: CASRPRQGLGTEAFF.

The rearrangement links TRBV4-1 to TRBJ1-2; 8 bases line up with TRBD1. With 5 bases clipped from V and 3 bases from J, the junction kept 8 bases outside the gene matches. Looked up from germline, CDR1 is MGHRA and CDR2 is YSYEKL. This CDR3 region has 15 residues. CDR3 sequence: CASSFPDRADYGYTF. CDR3 sequence (DNA): TGCGCCAGCAGCTTTCCGGACAGGGCCGACTATGGCTACACCTTC.

This clonotype was counted only a few times. Here the CDR3 reads CASSQEGTGALSYEQYF. The CDR3 DNA reads as TGTGCCAGCAGCCAAGAAGGGACCGGGGCCCTCTCCTACGAGCAGTACTTC. The gene calls are TRBV4-2 and TRBJ2-7; D is perhaps TRBD1 or TRBD2 (5 bases each). CDR3 size: 17 residues. Per germline, CDR1 LGHNA and CDR2 YNFKEQ. Trimming took off 0 bases at V and 0 bases at J, with 15 bases between the two ends.

A few counts support this clonotype. This sequence joins TRBV6-5 and TRBJ2-1, with D hard to call. The V gene lost 1 base and the J gene lost 8 bases, with 9 bases spanning the gap. Germline loops: CDR1 MNHEY, CDR2 SVGAGI. CDR3 length: 13 residues. CDR3: CASSYYRGDEQFF. The CDR3 DNA reads TGTGCCAGCAGTTACTACCGTGGAGATGAGCAGTTCTTC.

The rearrangement links TRBV5-1 to TRBJ1-1; maybe TRBD1 (6 bases). Germline values: CDR1 SGHRS, CDR2 YFSETQ. The germline V and J ends were trimmed by 4 bases and 8 bases, with 18 bases remaining between them. The CDR3 has 14 residues. The CDR3: CASSLGGLPQEAFF. CDR3 nucleotide sequence: TGCGCCAGCAGCCTAGGGGGGCTCCCCCAGGAAGCTTTCTTT.

This clonotype came up a few times. In DNA, the CDR3 is TGCGCCAGCAGCTTGGGACATACAGGGGACACTGAAGCTTTCTTT. It yields the protein CASSLGHTGDTEAFF. The V and J genes are TRBV5-1 and TRBJ1-1, with 7 bases matching TRBD1. Germline CDR1 SGHRS, CDR2 YFSETQ. CDR3 size: 15 residues. V was pared by 0 bases and J by 3 bases, with 5 bases of the junction left unmatched.

The chain couples TRBV7-9 to TRBJ2-7, with D perhaps given as TRBD1 or TRBD2 (5 bases each). This CDR3 contains 14 residues. V was shortened by 5 bases and J by 4 bases, with 15 bases between the two germline ends. CDR1 is SEHNR, CDR2 FQNEAQ, per germline (reference sequence). CDR3 DNA sequence: TGTGCCAGCAGCCTCGGACCCAGGGAGTACGAGCAGTACTTC. Its protein is CASSLGPREYEQYF.

V and J are TRBV18 and TRBJ2-5, with 8 nucleotides matching TRBD1. Per the germline V gene, CDR1 is KGHSH and CDR2 is LQKENI. V dropped 1 base and J dropped 5; count of bases not matched to a gene: 3. The length of the CDR3 is 14 residues. The DNA of the CDR3 is TGTGCCAGCTCACCACGGACAGGGTGGGAGACCCAGTACTTC. Encoded protein: CASSPRTGWETQYF.

V is TRBV9 and J is TRBJ2-5; D uncertain. The CDR3 covers 14 residues. Germline loops: CDR1 SGDLS, CDR2 YYNGEE. With 0 bases removed from V and 5 bases from J, the gap between germline ends came to 11 bases. Here the CDR3 reads CASSVGQRSETQYF. CDR3 coding DNA: TGTGCCAGCAGCGTAGGGCAGCGCTCGGAGACCCAGTACTTC.

The V call is TRBV29-1, the J call TRBJ1-1; D gene ambiguous. The CDR3 loop spans 13 amino acids. V was pared by 7 bases and J by 0 bases, with 12 bases between. Germline loops: CDR1 SQVTM, CDR2 ANQGSEA. The CDR3: CSAAPVMNTEAFF. The CDR3 region has the DNA TGCAGCGCAGCTCCCGTAATGAACACTGAAGCTTTCTTT.

The rearrangement links TRBV29-1 to TRBJ2-5; TRBD1 is a possible D gene (6 bases). The CDR3 length is 14 residues. Trimming took off 3 bases at V and 4 bases at J, with 15 bases between the two ends. Germline loops: CDR1 SQVTM, CDR2 ANQGSEA. In DNA form, the CDR3 reads TGCAGCGTTGATGACCAGGGGCAGGGAGAGACCCAGTACTTC. It codes for CSVDDQGQGETQYF.

This clonotype occurred a few times. The rearrangement links TRBV7-3 to TRBJ2-1; D is perhaps TRBD2 (5 bases). V was trimmed by 5 bases and J by 9 bases, leaving 11 bases between them. The germline V gene encodes CDR1 SGHTA and CDR2 FQGTGA. This CDR3 contains 12 residues. The CDR3 DNA sequence: TGTGCCAGCAGCCCCCCGGGGTCTGAGCAGTTCTTC. Translating it yields CASSPPGSEQFF.

This clonotype was recorded a few times. In DNA form, the CDR3 reads TGTGCCACCAGTGAAAACAGTGAGAAAGATACGCAGTATTTT. Encoded protein: CATSENSEKDTQYF. The V call is TRBV24-1, the J call TRBJ2-3; D is ambiguous. Trimming pared 4 bases from V and 5 bases from J, leaving 12 bases between. The CDR3 is 14 amino acids. Germline CDR1 and CDR2: KGHDR and SFDVKD.

The sample holds a few counts of this clonotype. This rearrangement joins TRBV7-2 to TRBJ2-3; no firm D call. The V gene's germline CDR1 is SGHTA and CDR2 FQGNSA. This CDR3 is 14 amino acids long. Trimming pared 3 bases from V and 4 bases from J, leaving 11 bases between. The CDR3 sequence is CASSFYLDSDTQYF. CDR3 bases: TGTGCCAGCAGCTTTTATCTAGATTCAGATACGCAGTATTTT.

J is TRBJ2-7 and V is TRBV5-1, with 8 bases identical to TRBD2. This CDR3 has 15 residues. CDR1 and CDR2 from the germline V gene are SGHRS and YFSETQ. With 6 bases clipped from V and 6 bases from J, the junction kept 14 bases outside the gene matches. This CDR3 reads CASKDSGAKGGEQYF. The CDR3 nucleotides read TGCGCCAGCAAGGATAGCGGGGCCAAGGGGGGCGAGCAGTACTTC.

CDR3 in DNA: TGTGCCAGCAGCTTAGAGGGCCCGAGGGGCTCCTACGAGCAGTACTTC. Amino acid sequence: CASSLEGPRGSYEQYF. This chain links TRBV7-2 with TRBJ2-7; D may match TRBD1 or TRBD2 (5 bases each). V was pared by 1 base and J by 0 bases, with 13 bases between. The CDR3 is made up of 16 amino acids. CDR1 is SGHTA and CDR2 is FQGNSA in the germline V gene.

There are a few counts of this clonotype. V usage is TRBV20-1 and J usage is TRBJ1-2, with a tentative D call TRBD1 (5 bases). V was pared by 4 bases and J by 9 bases, with 15 bases between. Per the germline V gene, CDR1 is DFQATT and CDR2 is SNEGSKA (reference sequence). The CDR3 contains 12 residues. DNA of the CDR3: TGCAGTGCTACAGGGAGCTTTGTTAGCTACACCTTC. Its protein is CSATGSFVSYTF.

This clonotype was seen more than once but under ten times. The chain is built from TRBV7-2 and TRBJ2-2; D perhaps matches TRBD1 (6 bases). The CDR3 has 17 residues. V lost 3 bases to trimming and J lost 6 bases, with 20 bases between them. Germline CDR1 is SGHTA and CDR2 is FQGNSA. CDR3 protein: CASSLGARLGPPGELFF. CDR3 DNA: TGTGCCAGCAGCTTGGGGGCGAGACTGGGACCGCCCGGGGAGCTGTTTTTT.

The J gene is TRBJ1-2, the V gene TRBV6-5, with 7 bases identical to TRBD1. The trim removed 3 bases at V and 0 bases at J, leaving 4 bases unmatched. CDR3 length: 15 amino acids. CDR1 MNHEY and CDR2 SVGAGI come from the germline V gene. For the CDR3, the DNA is TGTGCCAGCAGTTATACGACAGGGACTAACTATGGCTACACCTTC. Encoded protein: CASSYTTGTNYGYTF.

This clonotype has just a few counts. CDR3 nucleotide sequence: TGTGCCAGCAGGGCCAGGACAGGGAGCTTCTACGAGCAGTACTTC. This gives the protein CASRARTGSFYEQYF. The chain is built from TRBV6-1 and TRBJ2-7; TRBD1 matches 8 bases. This CDR3 region has 15 residues. Trimming took 6 bases from V and 3 from J; bases not matched to a gene: 10. Germline V lookup: CDR1 MNHNS, CDR2 SASEGT.

This chain connects TRBV27 to TRBJ2-5; possible D gene TRBD1, 6 bases. Germline lookup yields CDR1 MNHEY and CDR2 SMNVEV (reference sequence). The CDR3 loop spans 15 amino acids. Trimming took 6 bases from V and 4 from J, leaving 18 bases between them. CDR3 sequence: CASSPGPTQGETQYF. The CDR3 coding sequence is TGTGCCAGCAGCCCCGGGCCCACACAGGGAGAGACCCAGTACTTC.

This clonotype has only a few counts. This chain connects TRBV6-6 to TRBJ1-5; possible D gene TRBD1, 6 bases. The germline gives CDR1 MNHNY, CDR2 SVGAGI (reference sequence). The CDR3 is 15 residues long. V was pared by 4 bases and J by 7 bases, with 17 bases between. CDR3 in DNA: TGTGCCAGCAGTTCCGGTGGGCAGGGGATACAGCCCCAGCATTTT. The encoded protein is CASSSGGQGIQPQHF.

In its sample, this clonotype was seen a few times. The J gene is TRBJ2-3, the V gene TRBV11-2; 7 nucleotides agree with TRBD2. The length of the CDR3 is 14 residues. Germline CDR1 SGHAT, CDR2 FQNNGV. Trimming removed 5 bases from V and 3 bases from J; junction bases left unmatched: 5. As DNA, the CDR3 is TGTGCCAGCAGCCTTGGACTAGAAACAGATACGCAGTATTTT. Translation: CASSLGLETDTQYF.